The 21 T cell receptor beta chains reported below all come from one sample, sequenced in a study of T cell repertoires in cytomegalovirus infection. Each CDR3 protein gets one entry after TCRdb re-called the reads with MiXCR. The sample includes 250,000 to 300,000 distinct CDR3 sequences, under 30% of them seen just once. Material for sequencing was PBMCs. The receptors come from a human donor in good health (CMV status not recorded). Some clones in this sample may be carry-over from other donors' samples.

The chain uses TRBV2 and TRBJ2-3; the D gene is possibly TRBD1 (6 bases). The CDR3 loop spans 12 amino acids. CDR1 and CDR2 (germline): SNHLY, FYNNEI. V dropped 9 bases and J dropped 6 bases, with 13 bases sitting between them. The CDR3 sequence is CARQGQGDTQYF. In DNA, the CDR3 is TGTGCCAGACAGGGCCAGGGGGATACGCAGTATTTT.

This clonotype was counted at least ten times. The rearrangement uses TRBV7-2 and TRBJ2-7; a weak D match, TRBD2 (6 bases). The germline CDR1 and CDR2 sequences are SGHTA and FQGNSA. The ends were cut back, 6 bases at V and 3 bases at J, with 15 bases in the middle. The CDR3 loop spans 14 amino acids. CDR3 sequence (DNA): TGTGCCAGCAGGGGGGGACTGTTAGACTACGAGCAGTACTTC. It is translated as CASRGGLLDYEQYF. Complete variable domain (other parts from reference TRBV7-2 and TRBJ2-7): GAGVSQSPSNKVTEKGKDVELRCDPISGHTALYWYRQSLGQGLEFLIYFQGNSAPDKSGLPSDRFSAERTGGSVSTLTIQRTQQEDSAVYLCASRGGLLDYEQYFGPGTRLTVT.

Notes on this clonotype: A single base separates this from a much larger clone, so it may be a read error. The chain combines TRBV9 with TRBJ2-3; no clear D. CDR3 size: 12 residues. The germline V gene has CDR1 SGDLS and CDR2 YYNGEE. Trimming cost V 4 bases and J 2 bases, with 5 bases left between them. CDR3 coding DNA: TGTGCCAGCAGCATTCACACAGATACGCAGTATTTT. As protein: CASSIHTDTQYF. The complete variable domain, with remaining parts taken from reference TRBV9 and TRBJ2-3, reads DSGVTQTPKHLITATGQRVTLRCSPRSGDLSVYWYQQSLDQGLQFLIQYYNGEERAKGNILERFSAQQFPDLHSELNLSSLELGDSALYFCASSIHTDTQYFGPGTRLTVL.

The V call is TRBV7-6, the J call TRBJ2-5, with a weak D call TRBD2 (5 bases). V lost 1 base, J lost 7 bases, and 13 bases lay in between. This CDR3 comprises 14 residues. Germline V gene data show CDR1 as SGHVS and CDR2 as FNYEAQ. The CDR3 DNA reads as TGTGCCAGCAGCTTAGGGACTGGTTCGGGGACCCAGTACTTC. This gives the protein CASSLGTGSGTQYF.

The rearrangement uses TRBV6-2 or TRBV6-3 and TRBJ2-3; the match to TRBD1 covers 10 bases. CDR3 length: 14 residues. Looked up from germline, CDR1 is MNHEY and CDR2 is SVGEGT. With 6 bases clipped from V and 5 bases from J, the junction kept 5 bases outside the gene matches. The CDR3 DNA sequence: TGTGCCAGCAGGCGACAGGGGGCAGGAGATACGCAGTATTTT. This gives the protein CASRRQGAGDTQYF.

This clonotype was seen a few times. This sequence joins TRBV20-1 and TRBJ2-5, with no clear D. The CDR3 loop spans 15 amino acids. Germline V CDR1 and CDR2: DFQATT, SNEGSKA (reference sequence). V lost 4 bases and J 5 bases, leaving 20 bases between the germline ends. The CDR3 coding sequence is TGCAGTGCTAACCGGCGAAATCTACCCCGGGAGACCCAGTACTTC. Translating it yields CSANRRNLPRETQYF.

CDR3 DNA sequence: TGCAGCGTAGAGGGGGCGGGCAAACTGTTTTTT. Its protein is CSVEGAGKLFF. The chain carries TRBV29-1 and TRBJ1-4; 7 bases are shared with TRBD1. This CDR3 is 11 amino acids long. The germline gives CDR1 SQVTM, CDR2 ANQGSEA. J gave up 11 bases and V 6 bases, and 6 bases lay outside the gene matches.

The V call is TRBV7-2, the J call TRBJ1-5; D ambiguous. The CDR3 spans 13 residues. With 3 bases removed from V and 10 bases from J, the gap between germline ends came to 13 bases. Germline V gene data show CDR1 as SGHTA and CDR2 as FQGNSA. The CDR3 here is CASSFRVEGPQHF. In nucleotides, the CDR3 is TGTGCCAGCAGCTTCCGGGTGGAGGGACCCCAGCATTTT.

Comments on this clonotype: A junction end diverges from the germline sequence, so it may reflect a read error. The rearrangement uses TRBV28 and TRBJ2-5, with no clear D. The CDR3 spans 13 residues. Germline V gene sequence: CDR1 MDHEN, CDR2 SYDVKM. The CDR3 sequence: CASTGRVQETQHF. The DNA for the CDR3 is TGTGCCAGCACCGGGCGAGTCCAAGAGACCCAGCACTTC.

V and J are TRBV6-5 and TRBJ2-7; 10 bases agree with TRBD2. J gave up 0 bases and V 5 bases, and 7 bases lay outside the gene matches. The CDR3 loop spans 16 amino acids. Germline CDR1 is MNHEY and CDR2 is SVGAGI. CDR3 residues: CASSTRTSGISYEQYF. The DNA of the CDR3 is TGTGCCAGCAGTACGAGGACTAGCGGAATCTCCTACGAGCAGTACTTC.

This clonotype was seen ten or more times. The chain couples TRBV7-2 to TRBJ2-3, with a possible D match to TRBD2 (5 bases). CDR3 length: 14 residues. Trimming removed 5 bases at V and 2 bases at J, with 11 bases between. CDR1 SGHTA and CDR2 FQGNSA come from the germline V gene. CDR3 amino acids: CASSPQRITDTQYF. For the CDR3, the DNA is TGTGCCAGCAGCCCGCAGCGGATCACAGATACGCAGTATTTT.

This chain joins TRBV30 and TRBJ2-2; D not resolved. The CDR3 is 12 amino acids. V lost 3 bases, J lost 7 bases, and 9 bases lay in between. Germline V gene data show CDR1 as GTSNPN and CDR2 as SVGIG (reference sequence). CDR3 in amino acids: CAWRNLVGELFF. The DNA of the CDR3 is TGTGCCTGGAGAAATCTGGTCGGGGAGCTGTTTTTT.

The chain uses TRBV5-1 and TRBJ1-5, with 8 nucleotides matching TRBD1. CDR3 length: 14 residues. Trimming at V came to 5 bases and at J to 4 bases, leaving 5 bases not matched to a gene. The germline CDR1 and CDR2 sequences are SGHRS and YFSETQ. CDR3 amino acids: CASRSGTGNQPQHF. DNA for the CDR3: TGCGCCAGCAGAAGCGGGACAGGTAATCAGCCCCAGCATTTT.

CDR3 region: CASSQFKREAPYEQYF. DNA of the CDR3: TGCGCCAGCAGTCAATTTAAGAGGGAGGCCCCCTACGAGCAGTACTTC. The chain joins TRBV23-1 to TRBJ2-7, with D possibly matching TRBD2 (6 bases). TRBV23-1 is an ORF, with its function uncertain. The CDR3 contains 16 residues. The ends were cut back, 1 base at V and 2 bases at J, with 15 bases in the middle.

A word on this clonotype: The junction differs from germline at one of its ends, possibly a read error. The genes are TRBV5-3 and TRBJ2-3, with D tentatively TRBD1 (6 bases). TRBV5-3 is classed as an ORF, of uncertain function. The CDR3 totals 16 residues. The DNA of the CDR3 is TGTGCCAGCAGCTCAGGACAGCGAACTAGCACAGATACGCAGTATTTT. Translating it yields CASSSGQRTSTDTQYF.

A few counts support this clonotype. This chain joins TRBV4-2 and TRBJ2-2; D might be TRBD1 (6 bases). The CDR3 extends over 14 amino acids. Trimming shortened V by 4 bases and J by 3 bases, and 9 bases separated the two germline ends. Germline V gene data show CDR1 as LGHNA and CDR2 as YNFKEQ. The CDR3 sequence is CASSPEGDTGELFF. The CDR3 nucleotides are TGTGCCAGCAGCCCCGAGGGGGACACCGGGGAGCTGTTTTTT.

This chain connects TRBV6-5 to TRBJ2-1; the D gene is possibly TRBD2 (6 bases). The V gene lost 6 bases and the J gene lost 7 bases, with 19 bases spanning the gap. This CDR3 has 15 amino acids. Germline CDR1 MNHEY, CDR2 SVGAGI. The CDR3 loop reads CASSRLGGRLNEQFF. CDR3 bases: TGTGCCAGCAGCCGCTTAGGAGGGAGGTTAAATGAGCAGTTCTTC.

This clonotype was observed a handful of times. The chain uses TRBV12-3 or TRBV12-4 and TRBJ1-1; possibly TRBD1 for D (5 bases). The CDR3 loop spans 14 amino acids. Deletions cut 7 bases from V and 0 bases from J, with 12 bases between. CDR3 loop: CASTEEGMNTEAFF. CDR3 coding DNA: TGTGCCAGCACCGAGGAGGGGATGAACACTGAAGCTTTCTTT.

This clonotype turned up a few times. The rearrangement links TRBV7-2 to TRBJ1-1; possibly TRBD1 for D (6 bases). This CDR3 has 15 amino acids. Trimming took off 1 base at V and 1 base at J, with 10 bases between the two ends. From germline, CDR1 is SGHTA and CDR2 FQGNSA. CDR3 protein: CASSLVWGQNTEAFF. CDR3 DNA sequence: TGTGCCAGCAGCTTAGTGTGGGGGCAGAACACTGAAGCTTTCTTT.

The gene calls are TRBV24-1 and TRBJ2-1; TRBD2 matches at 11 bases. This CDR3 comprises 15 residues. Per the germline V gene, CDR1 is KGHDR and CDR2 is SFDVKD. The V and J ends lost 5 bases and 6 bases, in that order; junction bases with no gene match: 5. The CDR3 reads CATSGSGRAFNEQFF. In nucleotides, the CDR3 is TGTGCCACCAGTGGTAGCGGGAGGGCCTTCAATGAGCAGTTCTTC.

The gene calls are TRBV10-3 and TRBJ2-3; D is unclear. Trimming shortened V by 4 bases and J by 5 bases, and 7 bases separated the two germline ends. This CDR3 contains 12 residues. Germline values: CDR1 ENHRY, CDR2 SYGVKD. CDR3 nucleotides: TGTGCCATCAGTGGGGGTATAGATACGCAGTATTTT. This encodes CAISGGIDTQYF.